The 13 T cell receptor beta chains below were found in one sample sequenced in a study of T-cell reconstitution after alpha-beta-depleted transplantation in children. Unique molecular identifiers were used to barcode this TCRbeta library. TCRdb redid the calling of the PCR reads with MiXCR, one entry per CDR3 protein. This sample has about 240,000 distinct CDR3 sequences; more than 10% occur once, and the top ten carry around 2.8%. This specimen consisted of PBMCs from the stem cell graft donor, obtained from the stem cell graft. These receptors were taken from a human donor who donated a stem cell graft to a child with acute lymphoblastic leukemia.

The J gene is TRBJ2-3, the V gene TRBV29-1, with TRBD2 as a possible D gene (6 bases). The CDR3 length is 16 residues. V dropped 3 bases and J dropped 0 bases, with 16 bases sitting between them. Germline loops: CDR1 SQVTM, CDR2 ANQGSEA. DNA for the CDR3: TGCAGCGTTGATTGTATGGAGGGCGAGAGCACAGATACGCAGTATTTT. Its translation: CSVDCMEGESTDTQYF.

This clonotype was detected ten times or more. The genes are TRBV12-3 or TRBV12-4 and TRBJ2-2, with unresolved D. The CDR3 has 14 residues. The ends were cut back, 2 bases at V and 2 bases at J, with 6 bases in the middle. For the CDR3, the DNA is TGTGCCAGCAGTTTAAGCTCCAACACCGGGGAGCTGTTTTTT. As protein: CASSLSSNTGELFF.

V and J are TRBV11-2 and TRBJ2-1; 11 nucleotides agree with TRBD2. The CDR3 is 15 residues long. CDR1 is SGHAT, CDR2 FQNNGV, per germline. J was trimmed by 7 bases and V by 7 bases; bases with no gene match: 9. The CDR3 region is CASISSGRAGNEQFF. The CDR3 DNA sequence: TGTGCCAGCATCAGTAGCGGGAGGGCGGGGAATGAGCAGTTCTTC.

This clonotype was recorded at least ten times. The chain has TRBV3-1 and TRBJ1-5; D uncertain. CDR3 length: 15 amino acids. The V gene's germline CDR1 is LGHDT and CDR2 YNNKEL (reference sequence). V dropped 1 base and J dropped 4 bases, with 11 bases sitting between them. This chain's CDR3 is CASSQGLRHNQPQHF. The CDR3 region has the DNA TGTGCCAGCAGCCAAGGGCTGAGGCATAATCAGCCCCAGCATTTT.

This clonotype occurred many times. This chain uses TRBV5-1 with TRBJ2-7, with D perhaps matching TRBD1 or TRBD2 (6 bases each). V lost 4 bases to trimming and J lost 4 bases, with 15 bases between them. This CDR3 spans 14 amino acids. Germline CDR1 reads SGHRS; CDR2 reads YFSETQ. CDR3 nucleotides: TGCGCCAGCAGCCCGGACAGCGGGCGGTACGAGCAGTACTTC. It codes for CASSPDSGRYEQYF.

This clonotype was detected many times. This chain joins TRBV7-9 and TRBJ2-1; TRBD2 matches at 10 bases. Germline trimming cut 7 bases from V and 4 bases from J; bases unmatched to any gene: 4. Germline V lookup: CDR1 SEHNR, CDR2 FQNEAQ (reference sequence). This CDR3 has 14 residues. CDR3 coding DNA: TGTGCCAGCATTGCTAGCGGGAGATACAATGAGCAGTTCTTC. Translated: CASIASGRYNEQFF. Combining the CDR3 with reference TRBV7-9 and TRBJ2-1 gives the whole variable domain DTGVSQNPRHKITKRGQNVTFRCDPISEHNRLYWYRQTLGQGPEFLTYFQNEAQLEKSRLLSDRFSAERPKGSFSTLEIQRTEQGDSAMYLCASIASGRYNEQFFGPGTRLTVL.

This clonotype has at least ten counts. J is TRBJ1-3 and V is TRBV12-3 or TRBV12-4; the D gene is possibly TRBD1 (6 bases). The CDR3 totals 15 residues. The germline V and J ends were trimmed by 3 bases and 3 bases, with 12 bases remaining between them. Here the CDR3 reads CASSFFGGFGNTIYF. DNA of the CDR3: TGTGCCAGCAGTTTTTTTGGGGGCTTTGGAAACACCATATATTTT.

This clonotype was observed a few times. DNA of the CDR3: TGTGCCAGCAGTTACCAGACGTTCTCAACCTCGAGTGGCTACACCTTC. Residues: CASSYQTFSTSSGYTF. V gene TRBV6-5 combines with J gene TRBJ1-2; D uncertain. V lost 2 bases and J 7 bases, leaving 20 bases between the germline ends. Per germline, CDR1 MNHEY and CDR2 SVGAGI. This CDR3 spans 16 amino acids.

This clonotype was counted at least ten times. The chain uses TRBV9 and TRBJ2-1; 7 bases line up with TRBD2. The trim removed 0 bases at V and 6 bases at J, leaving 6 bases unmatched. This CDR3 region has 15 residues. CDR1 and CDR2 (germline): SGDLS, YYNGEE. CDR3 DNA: TGTGCCAGCAGCGTAGAAGGGAGGGCCTTCAATGAGCAGTTCTTC. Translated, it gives CASSVEGRAFNEQFF.

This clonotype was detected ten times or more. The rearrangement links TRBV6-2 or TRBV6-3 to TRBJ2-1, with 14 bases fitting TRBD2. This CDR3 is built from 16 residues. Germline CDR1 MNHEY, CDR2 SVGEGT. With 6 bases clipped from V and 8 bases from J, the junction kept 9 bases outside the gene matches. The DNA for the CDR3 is TGTGCCAGCAGCGGGACTAGCGGGAGCTTGCGCGATGAGCAGTTCTTC. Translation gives CASSGTSGSLRDEQFF.

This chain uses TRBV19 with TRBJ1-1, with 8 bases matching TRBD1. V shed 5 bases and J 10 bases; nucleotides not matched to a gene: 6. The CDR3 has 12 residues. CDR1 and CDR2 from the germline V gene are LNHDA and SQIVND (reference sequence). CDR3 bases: TGTGCCAGTAGTCGAGGACAGGGCCGAGCTTTCTTT. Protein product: CASSRGQGRAFF.

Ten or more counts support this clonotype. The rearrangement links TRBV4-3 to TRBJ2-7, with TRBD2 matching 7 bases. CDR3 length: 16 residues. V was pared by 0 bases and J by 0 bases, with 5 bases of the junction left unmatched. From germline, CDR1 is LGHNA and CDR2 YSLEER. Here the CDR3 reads CASSQDKGGSSYEQYF. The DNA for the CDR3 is TGCGCCAGCAGCCAAGATAAGGGCGGGAGCTCCTACGAGCAGTACTTC.

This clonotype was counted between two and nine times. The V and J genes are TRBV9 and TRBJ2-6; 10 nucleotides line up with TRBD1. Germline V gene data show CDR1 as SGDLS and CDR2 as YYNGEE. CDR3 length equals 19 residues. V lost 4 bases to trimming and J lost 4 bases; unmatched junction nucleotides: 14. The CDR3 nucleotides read TGTGCCAGCAGCCACCGGGACAGGGGCGCCGTTGAAGGGGCCAACGTCCTGACTTTC. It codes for CASSHRDRGAVEGANVLTF.